This T cell receptor (beta chain) was documented in a study of T cells in Graves' hyperthyroidism and ophthalmopathy. There were TCR beta CDR3 regions amplified from RNA transcripts. HTBI primers drove first-round RT-PCR of the TCR CDR3. TCRdb analysed the multiplex PCR reads with MiXCR anew, one entry per CDR3 protein. This repertoire shows hundreds of thousands of distinct CDR3 sequences, approximately 15% found once; its top ten account for more than 3%. Diagnoses were established using clinical symptoms, serum thyroxine and TRAb, thyroid ultrasound and orbital computed tomography. Trimming cost V 5 bases and J 6 bases; bases outside gene matches: 12. The CDR3 has 15 residues. Germline CDR1 reads SNHLY; CDR2 reads FYNNEI.

Sequencing was carried out using blood. The TCR originated in a woman aged 40 to 55 with Graves' ophthalmopathy. The chain employs TRBV2 and TRBJ2-7, with TRBD2 identical over 8 bases. The CDR3 is CASSTGGGLGREQYF. CDR3 nucleotides: TGTGCCAGCAGTACCGGGGGGGGGCTGGGTCGCGAGCAGTACTTC.